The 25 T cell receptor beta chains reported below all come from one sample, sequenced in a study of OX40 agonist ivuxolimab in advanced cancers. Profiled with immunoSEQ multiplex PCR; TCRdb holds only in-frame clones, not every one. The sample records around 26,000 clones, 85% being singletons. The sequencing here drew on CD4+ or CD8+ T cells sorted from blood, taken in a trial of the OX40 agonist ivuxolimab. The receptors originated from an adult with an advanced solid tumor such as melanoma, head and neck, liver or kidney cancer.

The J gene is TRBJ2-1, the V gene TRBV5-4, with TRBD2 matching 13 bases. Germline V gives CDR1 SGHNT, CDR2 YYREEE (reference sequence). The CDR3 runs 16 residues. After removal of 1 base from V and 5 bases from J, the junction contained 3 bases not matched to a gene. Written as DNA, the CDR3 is TGTGCCAGCAGCTTGTACGGACTAGCGGGAGACAATGAGCAGTTCTTC. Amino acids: CASSLYGLAGDNEQFF.

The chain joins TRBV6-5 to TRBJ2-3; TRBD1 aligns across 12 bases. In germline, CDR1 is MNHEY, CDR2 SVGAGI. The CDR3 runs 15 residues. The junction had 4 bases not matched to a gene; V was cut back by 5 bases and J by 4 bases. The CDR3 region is CASSRDRGLADTQYF. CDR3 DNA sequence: TGTGCCAGCAGTCGGGACAGGGGGCTTGCAGATACGCAGTATTTT.

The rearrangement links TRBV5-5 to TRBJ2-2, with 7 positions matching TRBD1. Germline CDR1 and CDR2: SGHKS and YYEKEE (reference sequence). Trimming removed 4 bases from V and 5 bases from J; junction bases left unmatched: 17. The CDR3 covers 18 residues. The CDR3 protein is CASSAKRVGARGTGELFF. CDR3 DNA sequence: TGTGCCAGCAGCGCTAAGAGAGTAGGGGCCAGGGGGACCGGGGAGCTGTTTTTT.

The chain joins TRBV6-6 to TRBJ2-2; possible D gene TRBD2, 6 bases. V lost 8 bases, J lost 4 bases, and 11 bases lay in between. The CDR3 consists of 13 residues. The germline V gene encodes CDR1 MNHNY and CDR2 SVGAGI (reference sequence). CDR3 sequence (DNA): TGTGCCAGCGGACTAACGGGCACCGGGGAGCTGTTTTTT. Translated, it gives CASGLTGTGELFF.

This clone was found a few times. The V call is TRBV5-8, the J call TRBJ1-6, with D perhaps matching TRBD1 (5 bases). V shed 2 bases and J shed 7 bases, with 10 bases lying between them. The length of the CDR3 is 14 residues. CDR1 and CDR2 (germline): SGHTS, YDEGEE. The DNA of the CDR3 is TGTGCCAGCAGCTTAGCGCGGGACAATTCACCCCTCCACTTT. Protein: CASSLARDNSPLHF.

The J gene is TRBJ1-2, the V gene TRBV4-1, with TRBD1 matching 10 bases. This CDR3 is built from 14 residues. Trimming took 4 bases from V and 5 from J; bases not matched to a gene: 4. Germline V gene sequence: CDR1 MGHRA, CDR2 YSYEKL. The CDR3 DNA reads TGCGCCAGCAGCCCGGACAGGGGGAGTTATGGCTACACCTTC. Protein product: CASSPDRGSYGYTF.

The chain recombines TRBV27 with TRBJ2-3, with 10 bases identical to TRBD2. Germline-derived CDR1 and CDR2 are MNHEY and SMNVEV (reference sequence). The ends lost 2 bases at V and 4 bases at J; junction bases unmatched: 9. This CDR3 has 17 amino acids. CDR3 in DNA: TGTGCCAGCAGTTTACGCACTAGCGGGGTTGCGCCAGATACGCAGTATTTT. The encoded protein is CASSLRTSGVAPDTQYF.

The CDR3 DNA reads as TGTGCCAGCAGTTTAGACCGCCAGCCCCAGCATTTT. Protein product: CASSLDRQPQHF. The chain links TRBV28 to TRBJ1-5; the D is unclear. This CDR3 is built from 12 residues. Trimming removed 2 bases at V and 7 bases at J, with 6 bases between. The germline gives CDR1 MDHEN, CDR2 SYDVKM.

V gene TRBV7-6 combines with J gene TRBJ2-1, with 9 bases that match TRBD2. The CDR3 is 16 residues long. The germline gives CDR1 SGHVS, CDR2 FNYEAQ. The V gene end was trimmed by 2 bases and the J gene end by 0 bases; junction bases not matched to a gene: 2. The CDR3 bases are TGTGCCAGCAGCTTATCTAGCGGGGACTCCTACAATGAGCAGTTCTTC. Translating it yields CASSLSSGDSYNEQFF.

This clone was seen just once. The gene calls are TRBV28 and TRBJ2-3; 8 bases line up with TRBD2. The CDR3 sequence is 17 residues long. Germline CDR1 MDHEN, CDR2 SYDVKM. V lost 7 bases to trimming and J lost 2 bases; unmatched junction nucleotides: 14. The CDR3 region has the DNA TGTGCCAGCACCTCCTGGCCCCAGCGGGGGTTCACAGATACGCAGTATTTT. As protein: CASTSWPQRGFTDTQYF.

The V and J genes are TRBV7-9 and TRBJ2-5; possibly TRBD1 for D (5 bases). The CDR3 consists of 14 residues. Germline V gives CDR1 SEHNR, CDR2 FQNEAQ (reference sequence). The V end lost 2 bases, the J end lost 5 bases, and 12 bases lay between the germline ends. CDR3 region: CASSLSRAAETQYF. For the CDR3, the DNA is TGTGCCAGCAGCTTATCCAGGGCAGCGGAGACCCAGTACTTC.

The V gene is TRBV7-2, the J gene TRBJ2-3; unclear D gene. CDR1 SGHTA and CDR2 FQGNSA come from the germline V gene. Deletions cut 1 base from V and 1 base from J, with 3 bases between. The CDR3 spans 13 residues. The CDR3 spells CASSLVGTDTQYF. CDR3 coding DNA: TGTGCCAGCAGCTTAGTAGGCACAGATACGCAGTATTTT.

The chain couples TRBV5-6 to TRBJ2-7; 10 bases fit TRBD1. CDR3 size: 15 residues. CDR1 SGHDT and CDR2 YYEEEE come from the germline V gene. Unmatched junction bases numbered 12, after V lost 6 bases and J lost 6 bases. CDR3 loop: CASTSPRQGAGEQYF. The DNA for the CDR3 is TGTGCCAGCACCTCGCCTAGACAGGGGGCAGGCGAGCAGTACTTC.

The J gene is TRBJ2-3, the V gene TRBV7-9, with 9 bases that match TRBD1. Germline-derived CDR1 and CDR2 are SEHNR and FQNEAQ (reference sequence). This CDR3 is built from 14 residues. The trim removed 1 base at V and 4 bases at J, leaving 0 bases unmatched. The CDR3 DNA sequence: TGTGCCAGCAGCTTAGGGACAGGGGCAGATACGCAGTATTTT. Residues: CASSLGTGADTQYF.

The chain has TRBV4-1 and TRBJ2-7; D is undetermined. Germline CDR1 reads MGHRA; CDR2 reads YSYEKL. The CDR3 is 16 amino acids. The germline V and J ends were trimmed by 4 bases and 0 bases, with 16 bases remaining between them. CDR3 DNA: TGCGCCAGCAGCCCCAAGATAGGGCAGGTCTCCTACGAGCAGTACTTC. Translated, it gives CASSPKIGQVSYEQYF.

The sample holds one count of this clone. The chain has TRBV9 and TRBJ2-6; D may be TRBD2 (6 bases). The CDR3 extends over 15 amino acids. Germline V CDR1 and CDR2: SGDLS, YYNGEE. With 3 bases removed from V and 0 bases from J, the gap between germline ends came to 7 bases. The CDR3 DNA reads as TGTGCCAGCAGCGGGACTACCTCTGGGGCCAACGTCCTGACTTTC. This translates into CASSGTTSGANVLTF. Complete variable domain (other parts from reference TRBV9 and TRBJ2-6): DSGVTQTPKHLITATGQRVTLRCSPRSGDLSVYWYQQSLDQGLQFLIQYYNGEERAKGNILERFSAQQFPDLHSELNLSSLELGDSALYFCASSGTTSGANVLTFGAGSRLTVL.

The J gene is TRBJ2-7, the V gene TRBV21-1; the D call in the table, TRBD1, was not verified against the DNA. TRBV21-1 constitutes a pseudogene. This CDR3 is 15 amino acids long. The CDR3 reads CASSAPKDRVYEQYF. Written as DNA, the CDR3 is TGTGCCAGCAGCGCTCCGAAGGACAGGGTCTACGAGCAGTACTTC.

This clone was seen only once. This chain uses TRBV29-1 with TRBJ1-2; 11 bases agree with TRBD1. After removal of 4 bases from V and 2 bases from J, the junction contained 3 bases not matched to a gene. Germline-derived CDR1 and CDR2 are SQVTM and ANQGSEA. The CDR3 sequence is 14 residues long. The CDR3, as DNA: TGCAGCGTTGGAAGGACAGGGGGCAACTATGGCTACACCTTC. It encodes CSVGRTGGNYGYTF.

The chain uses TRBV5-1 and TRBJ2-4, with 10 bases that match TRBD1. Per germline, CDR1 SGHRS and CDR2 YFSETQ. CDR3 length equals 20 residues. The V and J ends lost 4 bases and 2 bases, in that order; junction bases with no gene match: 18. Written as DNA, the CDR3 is TGCGCCAGCAGCCCGCGACAGGGGGCGATTGCTACGGATACCAAAAACATTCAGTACTTC. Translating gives CASSPRQGAIATDTKNIQYF.

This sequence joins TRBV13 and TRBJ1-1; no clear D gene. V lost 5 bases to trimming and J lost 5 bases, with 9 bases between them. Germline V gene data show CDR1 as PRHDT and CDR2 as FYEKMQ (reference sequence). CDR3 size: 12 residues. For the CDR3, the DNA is TGTGCCAGCAGCCCACTAGGGACTGAAGCTTTCTTT. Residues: CASSPLGTEAFF.

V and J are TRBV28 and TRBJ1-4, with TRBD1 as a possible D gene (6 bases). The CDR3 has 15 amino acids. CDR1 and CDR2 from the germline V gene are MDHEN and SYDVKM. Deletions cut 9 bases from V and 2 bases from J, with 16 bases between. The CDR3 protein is CASRDSQGTNEKLFF. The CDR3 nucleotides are TGTGCCAGTCGCGATTCCCAGGGGACTAATGAAAAACTGTTTTTT.

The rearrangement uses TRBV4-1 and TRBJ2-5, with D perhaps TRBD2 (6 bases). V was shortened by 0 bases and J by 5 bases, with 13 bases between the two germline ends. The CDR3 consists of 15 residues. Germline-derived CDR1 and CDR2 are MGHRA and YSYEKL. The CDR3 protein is CASSQDGRGGETQYF. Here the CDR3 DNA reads TGCGCCAGCAGCCAAGATGGGCGGGGCGGGGAGACCCAGTACTTC.

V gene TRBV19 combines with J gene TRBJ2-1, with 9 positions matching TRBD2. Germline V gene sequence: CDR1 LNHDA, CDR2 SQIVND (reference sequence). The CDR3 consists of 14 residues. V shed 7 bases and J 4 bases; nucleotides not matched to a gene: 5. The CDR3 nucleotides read TGTGCCAGTACGATTAGCGGGGGATACAATGAGCAGTTCTTC. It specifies CASTISGGYNEQFF.

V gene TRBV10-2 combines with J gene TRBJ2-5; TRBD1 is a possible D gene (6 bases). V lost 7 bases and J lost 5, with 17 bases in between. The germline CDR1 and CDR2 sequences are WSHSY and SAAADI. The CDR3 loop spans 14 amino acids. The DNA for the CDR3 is TGCGCCAGCACCCAAGGGGGATACGGCGAGACCCAGTACTTC. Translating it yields CASTQGGYGETQYF.

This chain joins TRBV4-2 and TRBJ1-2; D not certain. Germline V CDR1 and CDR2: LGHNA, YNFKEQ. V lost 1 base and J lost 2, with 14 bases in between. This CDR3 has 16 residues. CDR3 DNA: TGTGCCAGCAGCCAAGTTTTCATGCAGACCAACTATGGCTACACCTTC. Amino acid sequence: CASSQVFMQTNYGYTF.